Listed here are 10 T cell receptor beta chains from one sample, sequenced in a study of high-grade serous ovarian cancer treatment subgroups. Tumor tissue was taken before any definitive surgery or chemotherapy was given. Clones were read by immunoSEQ multiplex PCR, and TCRdb kept only the in-frame ones, dropping some. The sample shows over 2,000 clones, 75% of them seen only once. Source material: tumor tissue. The receptors were gathered from a human donor with high-grade serous ovarian cancer.

The J gene is TRBJ1-2, the V gene TRBV6-5; D perhaps matches TRBD1 (6 bases). The CDR3 loop spans 15 amino acids. The germline V and J ends were trimmed by 5 bases and 6 bases, with 19 bases remaining between them. Germline V gene lookup returns CDR1 MNHEY and CDR2 SVGAGI. The CDR3 sequence is CASSPQGSGVHGYTF. Here the CDR3 DNA reads TGTGCCAGCAGTCCCCAGGGGTCGGGGGTTCATGGCTACACCTTC.

This chain joins TRBV6-5 and TRBJ2-1, with 7 bases fitting TRBD2. The CDR3 length is 13 residues. CDR1 is MNHEY, CDR2 SVGAGI, per germline. The junction had 1 base not matched to a gene; V was cut back by 4 bases and J by 4 bases. CDR3 bases: TGTGCCAGCAGTTCGCGGGAGTACAATGAGCAGTTCTTC. Translated, it gives CASSSREYNEQFF.

This clone appeared a few times. This chain links TRBV5-1 with TRBJ1-2; 8 nucleotides line up with TRBD1. Germline values: CDR1 SGHRS, CDR2 YFSETQ. The CDR3 runs 14 residues. The V and J ends lost 1 base and 6 bases, in that order; junction bases with no gene match: 5. CDR3 nucleotides: TGCGCCAGCAGCTTGTTCAGGACAGGGAATGGCTACACCTTC. Translation gives CASSLFRTGNGYTF.

The V and J genes are TRBV13 and TRBJ2-1, with TRBD2 as a possible D gene (5 bases). V lost 5 bases to trimming and J lost 0 bases, with 23 bases between them. Germline loops: CDR1 PRHDT, CDR2 FYEKMQ (reference sequence). The CDR3 length is 19 residues. Here the CDR3 reads CASSGTRTLRVSSYNEQFF. CDR3 in DNA: TGTGCCAGCAGCGGAACTAGAACCCTTAGGGTCAGCTCCTACAATGAGCAGTTCTTC. Full variable domain (remainder filled in from reference TRBV13 and TRBJ2-1): AAGVIQSPRHLIKEKRETATLKCYPIPRHDTVYWYQQGPGQDPQFLISFYEKMQSDKGSIPDRFSAQQFSDYHSELNMSSLELGDSALYFCASSGTRTLRVSSYNEQFFGPGTRLTVL.

The chain carries TRBV6-5 and TRBJ1-1, with TRBD1 as a possible D gene (5 bases). CDR3 length: 14 amino acids. CDR1 and CDR2 from the germline V gene are MNHEY and SVGAGI. V was shortened by 6 bases and J by 1 base, with 12 bases between the two germline ends. Here the CDR3 reads CASRDGTPNTEAFF. The DNA of the CDR3 is TGTGCCAGCAGGGACGGGACGCCGAACACTGAAGCTTTCTTT.

This clone was observed a handful of times. The chain uses TRBV5-5 and TRBJ1-1, with D hard to call. V shed 2 bases and J shed 1 base, with 18 bases lying between them. Germline CDR1 reads SGHKS; CDR2 reads YYEKEE (reference sequence). CDR3 size: 17 residues. The CDR3 reads CASSLIWPADRNTEAFF. The CDR3 DNA reads as TGTGCCAGCAGCTTAATTTGGCCAGCCGACCGGAACACTGAAGCTTTCTTT.

This clone was counted a few times. The chain links TRBV14 to TRBJ1-1, with 8 positions matching TRBD1. This CDR3 contains 15 residues. After removal of 1 base from V and 0 bases from J, the junction contained 1 base not matched to a gene. CDR1 is SGHDN, CDR2 FVKESK, per germline. This chain's CDR3 is CASSQGTGMNTEAFF. The CDR3 DNA is TGTGCCAGCAGCCAAGGGACAGGGATGAACACTGAAGCTTTCTTT. Complete variable domain (other parts from reference TRBV14 and TRBJ1-1): EAGVTQFPSHSVIEKGQTVTLRCDPISGHDNLYWYRRVMGKEIKFLLHFVKESKQDESGMPNNRFLAERTGGTYSTLKVQPAELEDSGVYFCASSQGTGMNTEAFFGQGTRLTVV.

The rearrangement uses TRBV5-4 and TRBJ2-1; D not resolved. V was trimmed by 5 bases and J by 7 bases, leaving 28 bases between them. CDR1 is SGHNT, CDR2 YYREEE, per germline (reference sequence). This CDR3 spans 18 amino acids. This chain's CDR3 is CASSADPSSPTTFNEQFF. The CDR3 DNA reads TGTGCCAGCAGTGCAGATCCCTCCTCCCCCACTACTTTTAATGAGCAGTTCTTC.

The rearrangement joins TRBV5-6 to TRBJ2-3; TRBD2 matches at 11 bases. The germline gives CDR1 SGHDT, CDR2 YYEEEE. The ends lost 1 base at V and 2 bases at J; junction bases unmatched: 6. The CDR3 totals 17 residues. CDR3 nucleotides: TGTGCCAGCAGCTTGCGCGGGACTAGCGGCAACACAGATACGCAGTATTTT. This encodes CASSLRGTSGNTDTQYF.

The chain couples TRBV5-8 to TRBJ1-2; 12 bases are shared with TRBD1. CDR1 SGHTS and CDR2 YDEGEE come from the germline V gene. The CDR3 covers 16 residues. The ends lost 1 base at V and 6 bases at J; junction bases unmatched: 7. This chain's CDR3 is CASSLYTGTGGDGYTF. The DNA of the CDR3 is TGTGCCAGCAGCTTGTATACCGGGACAGGGGGCGATGGCTACACCTTC. Full variable domain (remainder filled in from reference TRBV5-8 and TRBJ1-2): EAGVTQSPTHLIKTRGQQATLRCSPISGHTSVYWYQQALGLGLQFLLWYDEGEERNRGNFPPRFSGRQFPNYSSELNVNALELEDSALYLCASSLYTGTGGDGYTFGSGTRLTVV.